This T cell receptor beta chain is drawn from a study of shared clonotypes between healthy human individuals. Overall study: Each donor had three CD4 naive, three CD4 memory, two CD8 naive and one CD8 memory plate.

Adult donors, all healthy and HIV-negative, had no recent acute infections or vaccinations. The study's findings and limits: Against clonotypes common to all four donors, non-shared ones had lower generation probabilities.

The V end lost 4 bases, the J end lost 1 base, and 7 bases lay between the germline ends. CDR3 length equals 13 residues. CDR1 is LNHDA and CDR2 is SQIVND in the germline V gene (reference sequence). Clones were read by immunoSEQ multiplex PCR, and TCRdb kept only the in-frame ones, dropping some. Of about 1.5 million clones in the sample, roughly 96% were seen once. This clone was detected once. Its antigen is not identified. Input material: naive CD4+ T cells sorted from blood. Described subset: CD45RA+ positively selected. The chain uses TRBV19 and TRBJ1-1, with D hard to call. This TCR was sampled from a man between 25 and 39 years old in good health. CDR3 nucleotide sequence: TGTGCCAGTAGTACATTGTCGAACACTGAAGCTTTCTTT. Protein sequence: CASSTLSNTEAFF.